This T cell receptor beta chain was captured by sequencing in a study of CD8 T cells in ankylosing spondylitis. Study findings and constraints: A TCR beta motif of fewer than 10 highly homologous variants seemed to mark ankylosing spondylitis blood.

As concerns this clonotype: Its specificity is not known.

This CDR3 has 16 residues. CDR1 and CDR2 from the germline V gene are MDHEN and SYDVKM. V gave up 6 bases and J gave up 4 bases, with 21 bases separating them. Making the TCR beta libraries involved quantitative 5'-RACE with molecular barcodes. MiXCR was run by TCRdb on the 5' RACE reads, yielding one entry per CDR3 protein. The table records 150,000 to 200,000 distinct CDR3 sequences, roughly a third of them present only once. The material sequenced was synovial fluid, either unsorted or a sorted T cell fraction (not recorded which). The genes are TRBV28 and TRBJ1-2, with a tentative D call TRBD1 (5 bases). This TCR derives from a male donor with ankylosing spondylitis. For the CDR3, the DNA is TGTGCCAGCAGCGGATGGGGCTCCAGTGATCGCTATGGCTACACCTTC. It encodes CASSGWGSSDRYGYTF.